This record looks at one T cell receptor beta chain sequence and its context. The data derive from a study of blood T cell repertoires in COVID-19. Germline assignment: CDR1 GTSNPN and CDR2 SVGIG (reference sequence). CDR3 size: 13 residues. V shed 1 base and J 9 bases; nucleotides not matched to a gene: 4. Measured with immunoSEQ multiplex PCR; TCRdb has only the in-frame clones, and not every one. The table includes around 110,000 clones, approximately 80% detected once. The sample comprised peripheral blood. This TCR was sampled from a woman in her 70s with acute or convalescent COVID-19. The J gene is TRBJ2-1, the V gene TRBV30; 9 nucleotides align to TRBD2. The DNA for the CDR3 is TGTGCCTGGAGTGGTAGCGGGAGTGCTGAGCAGTTCTTC. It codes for CAWSGSGSAEQFF.